This TCR beta chain was profiled in a study of blood T cells in healthy people across ages (dated by TCRdb to the mid-2010s). For context, the study as a whole: In model experiments, template switching captured roughly one uniquely barcoded TCR beta cDNA molecule for every two T cells. Using the same blood draw, the study looked at two additional independent replicas of 1 million unique cDNA reads for two donors, one aged 18 to 30 and the other aged 80 or older. To avoid experimental bias, donors of different ages were randomly spread across the sequencing lanes. Age-related changes in TCR beta repertoire diversity were measured in the study by deep sequencing normalized with unique cDNA molecular identifiers. Donors were grouped into four age groups: young (average roughly 16 years), middle-aged (about 38), aged (about 60) and long-lived (just over 80). Overall results and qualifications from the work: Because profiling used bulk unsorted PBMCs, naive and antigen-experienced compartments could not be compared conclusively. Observed TCR beta diversity correlated strongly with the percentage of naive T cells measured by flow cytometry. Estimates of total diversity based on one million sequenced T cells were considered lower bounds and underestimates. Observed TCR beta diversity per million T cells fell roughly linearly with age, and a significant reduction was already apparent by age about 38. Compared with the aged group, more naive CD4+ T cells, fewer expanded clones and increased TCR diversity were shown by the long-lived group, suggesting age selection. The CMV infection status of donors was not known, potentially confounding age-related changes in expanded clonotypes.

Regarding this clonotype: Its antigen is not yet known. Base qualities are not at hand, and no much larger clone is one base apart.

The library relied on 5' RACE. The reads were generated on an Illumina HiSeq 2500. A second PCR of roughly 6 to 11 cycles was performed with a sample-barcoded 5' primer and a J-beta primer mix. A unique molecular identifier was introduced onto each TCR beta cDNA molecule by a template-switch 5' adaptor carrying 12 random nucleotides. At least 2.5 million CDR3-containing paired-end reads were obtained from each sample. First-strand cDNA was synthesized from all RNA with the Mint cDNA synthesis kit, primed by a TRBC-specific oligonucleotide. Following uracil-DNA glycosylase treatment, a first 18-cycle PCR with universal primers M1SS and BC2_uni_R was performed on all cDNA. Turning to the authors' computational methods: For normalization, 1 million high-quality reads were randomly selected from each sample, with every read carrying a distinct molecular identifier. Instead of being binned into consensus sequences, reads that shared molecular identifiers were thrown out. MiTCR, with a Q25 quality threshold and the strictest error-elimination algorithm, was used for CDR3 identification, clonotype clustering and error correction. A nonparametric unseen species model with Euler transformation was used to estimate lower-bound total TCR beta diversity. Starting from the raw public reads, TCRdb applied fastp trimming at Q25, assembled clones with MiXCR and retained in-frame beta chains. Each entry is one CDR3 protein sequence, shown with its most common DNA and genes. The V and J calls here are based on TCRdb, not the publication. The sample yields around 580,000 distinct CDR3 sequences; around 50% were counted once. Roughly 24% of the sample belongs to the ten largest clones.

Donors were a few dozen systemically healthy Caucasian individuals from Russia aged 6 to 90 years. Each donor gave approximately 9.3 milliliters of peripheral blood, collected into EDTA-treated Vacutainer tubes. Ficoll-Paque density-gradient centrifugation was used to isolate PBMCs, with at least 6.5 million per sample. Total RNA was extracted from PBMCs with Trizol reagent, with at least 6 micrograms obtained per sample. For every donor, an aliquot of PBMCs went through flow cytometry to measure the percentages of naive CD45RAhigh/CD27high T cells. This receptor was identified in an older man in good health. Input material: blood.

In nucleotide form, the sequence is TGTGCCAGCAGCGCCCGGACTGTCACCAATGAGCAGTACTTC. Translated, this gives CASSARTVTNEQYF. Recombination connected TRBV7-9 to TRBJ2-5; D gene: possibly TRBD2, on 5 matching bases. The germline V gene (reference sequence) gives CDR1 as SEHNR and CDR2 as FQNEAQ. The CDR3 spans 14 residues, from the cysteine through the phenylalanine. Only the CDR3 region is kept as DNA, spanning 42 bases read in frame from base 1. The V end loses 5 bases and the J end loses 11 bases, and a stretch of 21 bases separates them.